One and the same sample provided the 8 T cell receptor beta chains below, sequenced in a study of patients and donors after allogeneic stem cell transplantation (dated by TCRdb to 2018 to 2021). The receptor library was made with RT-PCR. Instrument on record: NextSeq 550. TCRdb reprocessed the public reads (quality trimming at Q25 with fastp, clone calling with MiXCR) and kept in-frame beta chains. Identical CDR3 protein sequences are pooled into one entry, listed with their most common genes and DNA. Counted in this sample were about 960,000 distinct CDR3 sequences; 18% of them appeared once. The ten largest clones capture 5% to 6.5% of the sample. Sequencing used blood, either unsorted or a sorted T cell fraction (not recorded which). The receptors here all came from a human donor who was either an allogeneic HSCT recipient or a stem cell or donor lymphocyte infusion donor (not recorded which). It is not recorded whose cells these are; they may come from a transplant donor.

This clonotype was detected many times. The V and J genes are TRBV4-3 and TRBJ2-2, with D perhaps TRBD1 (7 bases). The germline V and J ends were trimmed by 4 bases and 7 bases, with 13 bases remaining between them. The CDR3 is made up of 14 amino acids. The V gene's germline CDR1 is LGHNA and CDR2 YSLEER. The CDR3 loop is CASSPRQGLGELFF. CDR3 coding DNA: TGCGCCAGCAGCCCGCGACAGGGACTCGGGGAGCTGTTTTTT.

The chain uses TRBV3-1 and TRBJ1-2, with D perhaps matching TRBD1 (5 bases). V was cut by 1 base and J by 6 bases, with 21 bases left in between. CDR1 and CDR2 from the germline V gene are LGHDT and YNNKEL (reference sequence). The CDR3 contains 17 residues. DNA for the CDR3: TGTGCCAGCAGCCAAGGGGGCAGGTCAAGGGGTACTGATGGCTACACCTTC. It is translated as CASSQGGRSRGTDGYTF. Variable domain in full (rest from reference TRBV3-1 and TRBJ1-2): DTAVSQTPKYLVTQMGNDKSIKCEQNLGHDTMYWYKQDSKKFLKIMFSYNNKELIINETVPNRFSPKSPDKAHLNLHINSLELGDSAVYFCASSQGGRSRGTDGYTFGSGTRLTVV.

This clonotype showed up just a few times. The chain joins TRBV12-3 or TRBV12-4 to TRBJ1-1; weak D call: TRBD1 (5 bases). CDR3 size: 11 residues. The V end lost 7 bases, the J end lost 10 bases, and 13 bases lay between the germline ends. The CDR3 here is CASTRGRLAFF. The CDR3 DNA sequence: TGTGCCAGCACTCGGGGGAGGTTAGCTTTCTTT.

This sequence joins TRBV6-5 and TRBJ1-2; maybe TRBD1 (6 bases). CDR1 is MNHEY and CDR2 is SVGAGI in the germline V gene. V dropped 0 bases and J dropped 0 bases, with 11 bases sitting between them. This CDR3 has 16 residues. CDR3 nucleotides: TGTGCCAGCAGTTACTCGGGGGGGCCGACTAACTATGGCTACACCTTC. Translation gives CASSYSGGPTNYGYTF.

This clonotype was detected once. This rearrangement joins TRBV7-2 to TRBJ2-1, with 8 nucleotides matching TRBD1. Germline assignment: CDR1 SGHTA and CDR2 FQGNSA. V shed 5 bases and J 7 bases; nucleotides not matched to a gene: 10. The length of the CDR3 is 15 residues. CDR3 in DNA: TGTGCCAGCAGCCAGGGGGCGGCAGGGTCGAATGAGCAGTTCTTC. The encoded protein is CASSQGAAGSNEQFF. Variable domain in full (rest from reference TRBV7-2 and TRBJ2-1): GAGVSQSPSNKVTEKGKDVELRCDPISGHTALYWYRQSLGQGLEFLIYFQGNSAPDKSGLPSDRFSAERTGGSVSTLTIQRTQQEDSAVYLCASSQGAAGSNEQFFGPGTRLTVL.

The chain links TRBV2 to TRBJ2-1; 9 bases agree with TRBD2. The trim removed 3 bases at V and 0 bases at J, leaving 12 bases unmatched. The CDR3 covers 19 residues. The germline V gene has CDR1 SNHLY and CDR2 FYNNEI. CDR3 amino acids: CASSEPLAGPPSSYNEQFF. CDR3 DNA sequence: TGTGCCAGCAGTGAGCCTCTAGCGGGGCCCCCGAGCTCCTACAATGAGCAGTTCTTC.

This clonotype has only a few counts. The chain carries TRBV6-2 or TRBV6-3 and TRBJ2-7; TRBD2 agrees at 7 bases. V lost 6 bases to trimming and J lost 3 bases; unmatched junction nucleotides: 5. CDR1 is MNHEY and CDR2 is SVGEGT in the germline V gene. The length of the CDR3 is 13 residues. In nucleotides, the CDR3 is TGTGCCAGCAGGGCCGCGGGGGTCTACGAGCAGTACTTC. This gives the protein CASRAAGVYEQYF.

This clonotype has a handful of counts. The V call is TRBV6-5, the J call TRBJ1-6; 8 bases agree with TRBD1. In germline, CDR1 is MNHEY, CDR2 SVGAGI. The CDR3 is 12 amino acids. V was clipped by 8 bases and J by 7 bases; unmatched bases: 1. DNA of the CDR3: TGTGCCAGCGGGACAGGAAATTCACCCCTCCACTTT. Encoded protein: CASGTGNSPLHF.